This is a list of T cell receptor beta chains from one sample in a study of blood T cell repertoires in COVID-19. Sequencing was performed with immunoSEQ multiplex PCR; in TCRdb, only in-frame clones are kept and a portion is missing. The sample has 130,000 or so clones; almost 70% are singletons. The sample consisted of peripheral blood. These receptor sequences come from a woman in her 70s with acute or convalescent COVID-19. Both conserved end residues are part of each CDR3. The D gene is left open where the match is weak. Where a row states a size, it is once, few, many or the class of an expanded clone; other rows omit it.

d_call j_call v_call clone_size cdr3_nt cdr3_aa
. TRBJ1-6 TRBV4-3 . TGCGCCAGCAGCCAAGATGTCGATAATTCACCCCTCCACTTT CASSQDVDNSPLHF
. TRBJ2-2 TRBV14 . TGTGCCAGCAGCCAAGTTACAGGGCCCACCGGGGAGCTGTTTTTT CASSQVTGPTGELFF
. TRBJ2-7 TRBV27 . TGTGCCAGCAGTTTAATTTCTAGTTCCTACGAGCAGTACTTC CASSLISSSYEQYF
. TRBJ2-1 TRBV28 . TGTGCCAGCAGTTCACTCACCACCGGGTCGGGGTCCAATGAGCAGTTCTTC CASSSLTTGSGSNEQFF
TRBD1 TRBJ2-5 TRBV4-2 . TGTGCCAGCAGCCAATTATCCGGGACAGAGCAAGAGACCCAGTACTTC CASSQLSGTEQETQYF
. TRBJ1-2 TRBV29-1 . TGCAGCGTTACCAAATTCGACAGGTCACAATATGGCTACACCTTC CSVTKFDRSQYGYTF
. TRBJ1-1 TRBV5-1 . TGCGCCAGCAGCACCAGGAGGGAGAACACTGAAGCTTTCTTT CASSTRRENTEAFF
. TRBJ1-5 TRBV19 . TGTGCCAGTAGTATAGGAGGCAGGAGGGGACAGCCCCAGCATTTT CASSIGGRRGQPQHF
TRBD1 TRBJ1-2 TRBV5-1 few TGCGCCAGCAGCTATAATCCTCTCGCGGACAGGGGCGGTGGCTACACCTTC CASSYNPLADRGGGYTF
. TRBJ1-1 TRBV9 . TGTGCCAGCAGCGCCTTCCCCGGGAACACTGAAGCTTTCTTT CASSAFPGNTEAFF
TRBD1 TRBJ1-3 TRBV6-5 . TGTGCCAGCAGCCAGACAGGGGGCTCTGGAAACACCATATATTTT CASSQTGGSGNTIYF
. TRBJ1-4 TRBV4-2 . TGTGCCAGCAGCCACAGGGGCGAACCTAATGAAAAACTGTTTTTT CASSHRGEPNEKLFF
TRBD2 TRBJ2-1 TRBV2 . TGTGCCAGCAGTGGGACTAGGAGCAATGAGCAGTTCTTC CASSGTRSNEQFF
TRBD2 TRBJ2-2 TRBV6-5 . TGTGCCAGCAGTCCGCTAGCGGGGAAGGGGGAGCTGTTTTTT CASSPLAGKGELFF
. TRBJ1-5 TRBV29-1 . TGCAGCGTTGAAGTGGGGGGGCCCAAGCAGCCCCAGCATTTT CSVEVGGPKQPQHF
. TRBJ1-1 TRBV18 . TGTGCCAGCTCACCCCAGGGGCTGGGGGCAGTCACTGAAGCTTTCTTT CASSPQGLGAVTEAFF
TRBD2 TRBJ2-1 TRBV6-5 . TGTGCCAGCAGAACTAGCGGGGGGGCCGAGGAGCAGTTCTTC CASRTSGGAEEQFF
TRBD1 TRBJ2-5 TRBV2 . TGTGCCAGCAGTGAAAGGGGGCGGTTACAAGAGACCCAGTACTTC CASSERGRLQETQYF
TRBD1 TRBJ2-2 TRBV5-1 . TGCGCCAGCAGCTTAGAGACAGGGGTGTACACCGGGGAGCTGTTTTTT CASSLETGVYTGELFF
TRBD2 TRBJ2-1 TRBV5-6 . TGTGCCAGCAGCTTGACTAGCGGGGCTTACAATGAGCAGTTCTTC CASSLTSGAYNEQFF
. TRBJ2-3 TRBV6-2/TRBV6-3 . TGTGCCAGCAGTCCCACTGAAGATACGCAGTATTTT CASSPTEDTQYF
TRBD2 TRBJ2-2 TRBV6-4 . TGTGCCAGCACTAGGACTAGCGGCGTTGGCGGGGAGCTGTTTTTT CASTRTSGVGGELFF
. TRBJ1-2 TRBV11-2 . TGTGCCAGCAGCAGAGCCTCTAACTATGGCTACACCTTC CASSRASNYGYTF
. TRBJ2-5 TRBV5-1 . TGCGCCAGCAGCTCCAGCGGTCCCCAAGAGACCCAGTACTTC CASSSSGPQETQYF
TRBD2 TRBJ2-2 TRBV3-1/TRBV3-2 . TGTGCCAGCAGCCAAGATCCGGCGGGAGTCCCCGGGGAGCTGTTTTTT CASSQDPAGVPGELFF
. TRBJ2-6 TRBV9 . TGTGCCAGCAGCGTAGATGCGGGACAGGGGGCCAACGTCCTGACTTTC CASSVDAGQGANVLTF
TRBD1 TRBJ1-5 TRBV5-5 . TGTGCCAGCAGCTTGGACCCCGGGACAGGGGGCAATCAGCCCCAGCATTTT CASSLDPGTGGNQPQHF
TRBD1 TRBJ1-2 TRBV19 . TGTGCCAGTAGTATCCAGGGGGCCAACCTTTATGGCTACACCTTC CASSIQGANLYGYTF
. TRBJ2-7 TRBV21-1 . TGTGCCAGCGGGCGGACTAGAGCCCTCTACGAGCAGTACTTC CASGRTRALYEQYF
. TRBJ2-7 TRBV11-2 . TGTGCCAGCAGCTTCGGCGGGGACTACGAGCAGTACTTC CASSFGGDYEQYF
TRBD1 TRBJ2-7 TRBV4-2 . TGTGCCAGCAGCCAAGGGGACAGGGGAAGCGAGCAGTACTTC CASSQGDRGSEQYF
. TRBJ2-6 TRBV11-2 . TGTGCCAGCAGCTCCCCAGGGGCGGTTGGGGCCAACGTCCTGACTTTC CASSSPGAVGANVLTF
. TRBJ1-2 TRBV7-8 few TGTGCCAGCAGCTTAGATCGGTTTCCAGGGGCAGGACGGGGCTACACCTTC CASSLDRFPGAGRGYTF
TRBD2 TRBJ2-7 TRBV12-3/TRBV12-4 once TGTGCCAGCAGACAGGCGGCTAGCGGAGAGCAGTACTTC CASRQAASGEQYF
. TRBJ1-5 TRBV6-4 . TGTGCCAGCAGTGAGGGCAGCAATCAGCCCCAGCATTTT CASSEGSNQPQHF
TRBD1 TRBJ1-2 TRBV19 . TGTGCCAGTAGAACGGGACAGGGCCATGGCTACACCTTC CASRTGQGHGYTF
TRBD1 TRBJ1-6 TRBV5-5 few TGTGCCAGCAGCTTCGAGACAGGGCCTCTCCACTTT CASSFETGPLHF
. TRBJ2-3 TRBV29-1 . TGCAGCGGTTCGAGCCGGTCTCCGGATACGCAGTATTTT CSGSSRSPDTQYF
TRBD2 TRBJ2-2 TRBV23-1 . TGCGCCAGCAGTCTAAGCGGGGGCTTCACCGGGGAGCTGTTTTTT CASSLSGGFTGELFF
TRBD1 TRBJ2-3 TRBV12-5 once TGTGCTAGTGGTTTGGAGCCCCGACAGGGCCCCACAGATACGCAGTATTTT CASGLEPRQGPTDTQYF
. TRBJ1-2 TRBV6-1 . TGTGCCAGCAGTGAGGTCCTCGCAGCTAACTATGGCTACACCTTC CASSEVLAANYGYTF
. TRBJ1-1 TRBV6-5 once TGTGCCAGCAGTTACTCGACGGCCGGGGGCACTGAAGCTTTCTTT CASSYSTAGGTEAFF
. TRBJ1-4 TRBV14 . TGTGCCAGCAGCCAAGGTGTCCTAAATGAAAAACTGTTTTTT CASSQGVLNEKLFF
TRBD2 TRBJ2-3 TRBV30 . TGTGCCTGGGGACTAGCGGGCACAGATACGCAGTATTTT CAWGLAGTDTQYF
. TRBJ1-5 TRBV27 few TGTGCCAGCAGCCCCGCGGGGCATCTAAGCAATCAGCCCCAGCATTTT CASSPAGHLSNQPQHF
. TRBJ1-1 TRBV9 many TGTGCCAGCAGCGTCCGGGGAGACACTGAAGCTTTCTTT CASSVRGDTEAFF
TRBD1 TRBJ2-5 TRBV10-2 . TGCGCCAGCAGTGTACCGGGACAGGGGGTAAAGACCCAGTACTTC CASSVPGQGVKTQYF